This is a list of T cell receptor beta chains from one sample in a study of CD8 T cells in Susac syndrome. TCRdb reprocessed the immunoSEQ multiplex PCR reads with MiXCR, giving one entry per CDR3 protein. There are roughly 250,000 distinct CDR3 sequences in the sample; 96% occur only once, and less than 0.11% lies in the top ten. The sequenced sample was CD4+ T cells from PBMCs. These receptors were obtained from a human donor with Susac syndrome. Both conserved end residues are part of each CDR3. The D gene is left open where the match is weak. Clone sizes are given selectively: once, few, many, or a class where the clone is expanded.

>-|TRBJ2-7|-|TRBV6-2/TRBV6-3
CASRGGPSSYEQYF
TGTGCCAGCAGGGGCGGGCCCAGCTCCTACGAGCAGTACTTC
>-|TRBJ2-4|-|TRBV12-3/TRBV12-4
CASSFDGKNIQYF
TGTGCCAGCAGTTTTGACGGCAAAAACATTCAGTACTTC
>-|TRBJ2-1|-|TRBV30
CAWIASADNEQFF
TGTGCCTGGATTGCTAGCGCCGACAATGAGCAGTTCTTC
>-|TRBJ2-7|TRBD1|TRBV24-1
CATSDPRTGNYEQYF
TGTGCCACCAGTGACCCTCGGACAGGGAACTACGAGCAGTACTTC
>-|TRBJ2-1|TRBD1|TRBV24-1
CATSDNGQVKFF
TGTGCCACCAGTGACAACGGACAGGTTAAGTTCTTC
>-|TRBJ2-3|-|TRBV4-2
CASSQVQLVGTDTQYF
TGTGCCAGCAGCCAAGTTCAACTTGTAGGCACAGATACGCAGTATTTT
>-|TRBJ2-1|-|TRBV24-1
CATSDAPGGGYNEQFF
TGTGCCACCAGTGACGCCCCAGGTGGGGGATACAATGAGCAGTTCTTC
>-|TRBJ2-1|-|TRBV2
CASSDSGPYNEQFF
TGTGCCAGCAGTGACAGTGGCCCCTACAATGAGCAGTTCTTC
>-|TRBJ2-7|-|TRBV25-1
CASSEHTGYEQYF
TGTGCCAGCAGTGAGCATACAGGTTACGAGCAGTACTTC
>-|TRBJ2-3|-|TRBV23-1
CASSQSTQTWDTQYF
TGCGCCAGCAGTCAATCGACTCAGACTTGGGATACGCAGTATTTT
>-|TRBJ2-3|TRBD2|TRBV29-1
CSLREGRYTQYF
TGCAGCCTTCGGGAGGGCCGATATACGCAGTATTTT
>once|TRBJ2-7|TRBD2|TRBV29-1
CSVLAGAYEQYF
TGCAGCGTGCTAGCGGGGGCTTACGAGCAGTACTTC
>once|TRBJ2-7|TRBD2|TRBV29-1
CSVGTSGGSQYF
TGCAGCGTCGGGACTAGCGGGGGGTCGCAGTACTTC
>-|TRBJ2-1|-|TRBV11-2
CASSTRSGWNEQFF
TGTGCCAGCAGCACCAGATCTGGCTGGAATGAGCAGTTCTTC
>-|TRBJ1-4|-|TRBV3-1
CASSARSGNEKLFF
TGTGCCAGCAGCGCAAGGTCGGGTAATGAAAAACTGTTTTTT
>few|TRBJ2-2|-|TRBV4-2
CASSQELAAFFGELFF
TGTGCCAGCAGCCAAGAGTTAGCGGCTTTCTTTGGGGAGCTGTTTTTT
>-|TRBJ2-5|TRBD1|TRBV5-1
CASALGQRETQYF
TGCGCCAGCGCTTTGGGACAGCGTGAGACCCAGTACTTC
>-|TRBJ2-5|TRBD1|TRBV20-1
CSARTGKTQYF
TGCAGTGCTCGGACAGGGAAGACCCAGTACTTC
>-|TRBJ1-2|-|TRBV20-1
CSKLVPGLGYTF
TGCAGTAAGCTAGTCCCAGGGCTCGGCTACACCTTC
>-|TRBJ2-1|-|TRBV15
CATSTAGASGSYNEQFF
TGTGCCACCAGCACCGCGGGGGCTAGCGGATCCTACAATGAGCAGTTCTTC
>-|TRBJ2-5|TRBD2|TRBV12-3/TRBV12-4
CASSFSTSGKETQYF
TGTGCCAGCAGTTTCTCCACTAGCGGTAAAGAGACCCAGTACTTC
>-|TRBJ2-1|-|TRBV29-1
CSGRDSGSYNEQFF
TGCAGCGGAAGAGACAGCGGCTCCTACAATGAGCAGTTCTTC
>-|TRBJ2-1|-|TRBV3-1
CASSQAPQGNEQFF
TGTGCCAGCAGCCAAGCCCCACAGGGCAATGAGCAGTTCTTC